Below, 8 T cell receptor beta chains from the same sample are listed, as sequenced in a study of technical replicates of blood from a handful of donors. Clones were read by immunoSEQ multiplex PCR, and TCRdb kept only the in-frame ones, dropping some. The sample lists roughly 80,000 clones; approximately 93% were seen once. The specimen sequenced was T cells isolated from PBMCs. The receptors come from a human donor in good health.

The CDR3 spells CAWIRTKLVPYGYTF. In nucleotides, the CDR3 is TGTGCCTGGATCCGCACGAAGCTGGTCCCATATGGCTACACCTTC. The chain is built from TRBV30 and TRBJ1-2, with D unresolved. This CDR3 region has 15 residues. Trimming took off 4 bases at V and 5 bases at J, with 20 bases between the two ends. Germline V gives CDR1 GTSNPN, CDR2 SVGIG (reference sequence).

The chain uses TRBV27 and TRBJ1-5, with D perhaps matching TRBD1 (5 bases). Germline V gives CDR1 MNHEY, CDR2 SMNVEV (reference sequence). The CDR3 spans 16 residues. V gave up 5 bases and J gave up 1 base, with 15 bases separating them. The CDR3 nucleotides are TGTGCCAGCAGTCCGAGGACACCGAACAGCAATCAGCCCCAGCATTTT. Protein: CASSPRTPNSNQPQHF.

V usage is TRBV6-5 and J usage is TRBJ2-5; possibly TRBD1 for D (5 bases). Germline V gives CDR1 MNHEY, CDR2 SVGAGI. Trimming removed 4 bases from V and 4 bases from J, with 10 bases in between. This CDR3 is built from 13 residues. CDR3 coding DNA: TGTGCCAGCAGTTTTAGGGGTAGAGAGACCCAGTACTTC. It yields the protein CASSFRGRETQYF.

The chain couples TRBV6-5 to TRBJ2-7, with a weak D call TRBD1 (6 bases). Germline CDR1 MNHEY, CDR2 SVGAGI. Trimming took off 7 bases at V and 3 bases at J, with 16 bases between the two ends. CDR3 length equals 14 residues. This chain's CDR3 is CASNSAPGHYEQYF. The DNA for the CDR3 is TGTGCCAGCAACTCAGCGCCGGGACACTACGAGCAGTACTTC.

The gene calls are TRBV30 and TRBJ2-7; D remains unclear. The CDR3 has 11 residues. CDR1 GTSNPN and CDR2 SVGIG come from the germline V gene (reference sequence). Trimming left V 2 bases short and J 4 bases short, with 6 bases between. The CDR3 protein is CAWSPQYEQYF. The DNA for the CDR3 is TGTGCCTGGAGTCCCCAGTACGAGCAGTACTTC. The entire variable domain, with the rest obtained from reference TRBV30 and TRBJ2-7, is as follows: SQTIHQWPATLVQPVGSPLSLECTVEGTSNPNLYWYRQAAGRGLQLLFYSVGIGQISSEVPQNLSASRPQDRQFILSSKKLLLSDSGFYLCAWSPQYEQYFGPGTRLTVT.

The chain employs TRBV20-1 and TRBJ1-2; no reliable D call. Trimming stripped 3 bases from V and 10 bases from J, with 3 bases between. The CDR3 consists of 8 residues. The germline CDR1 and CDR2 sequences are DFQATT and SNEGSKA (reference sequence). CDR3 loop: CSASVYTF. The CDR3 nucleotides read TGCAGTGCTAGCGTCTACACCTTC.

The V and J genes are TRBV27 and TRBJ1-1; no clear D gene. Looked up from germline, CDR1 is MNHEY and CDR2 is SMNVEV (reference sequence). This CDR3 is built from 13 residues. Trimming removed 4 bases at V and 1 base at J, with 7 bases between. The CDR3 is CASSWAQNTEAFF. The DNA of the CDR3 is TGTGCCAGCAGTTGGGCCCAGAACACTGAAGCTTTCTTT.

The V and J genes are TRBV27 and TRBJ2-2, with 9 bases that match TRBD2. In germline, CDR1 is MNHEY, CDR2 SMNVEV (reference sequence). Germline trimming cut 3 bases from V and 4 bases from J; bases unmatched to any gene: 3. The CDR3 totals 15 residues. The CDR3 here is CASSLREGLTGELFF. CDR3 coding DNA: TGTGCCAGCAGTTTGCGGGAGGGCCTCACCGGGGAGCTGTTTTTT.